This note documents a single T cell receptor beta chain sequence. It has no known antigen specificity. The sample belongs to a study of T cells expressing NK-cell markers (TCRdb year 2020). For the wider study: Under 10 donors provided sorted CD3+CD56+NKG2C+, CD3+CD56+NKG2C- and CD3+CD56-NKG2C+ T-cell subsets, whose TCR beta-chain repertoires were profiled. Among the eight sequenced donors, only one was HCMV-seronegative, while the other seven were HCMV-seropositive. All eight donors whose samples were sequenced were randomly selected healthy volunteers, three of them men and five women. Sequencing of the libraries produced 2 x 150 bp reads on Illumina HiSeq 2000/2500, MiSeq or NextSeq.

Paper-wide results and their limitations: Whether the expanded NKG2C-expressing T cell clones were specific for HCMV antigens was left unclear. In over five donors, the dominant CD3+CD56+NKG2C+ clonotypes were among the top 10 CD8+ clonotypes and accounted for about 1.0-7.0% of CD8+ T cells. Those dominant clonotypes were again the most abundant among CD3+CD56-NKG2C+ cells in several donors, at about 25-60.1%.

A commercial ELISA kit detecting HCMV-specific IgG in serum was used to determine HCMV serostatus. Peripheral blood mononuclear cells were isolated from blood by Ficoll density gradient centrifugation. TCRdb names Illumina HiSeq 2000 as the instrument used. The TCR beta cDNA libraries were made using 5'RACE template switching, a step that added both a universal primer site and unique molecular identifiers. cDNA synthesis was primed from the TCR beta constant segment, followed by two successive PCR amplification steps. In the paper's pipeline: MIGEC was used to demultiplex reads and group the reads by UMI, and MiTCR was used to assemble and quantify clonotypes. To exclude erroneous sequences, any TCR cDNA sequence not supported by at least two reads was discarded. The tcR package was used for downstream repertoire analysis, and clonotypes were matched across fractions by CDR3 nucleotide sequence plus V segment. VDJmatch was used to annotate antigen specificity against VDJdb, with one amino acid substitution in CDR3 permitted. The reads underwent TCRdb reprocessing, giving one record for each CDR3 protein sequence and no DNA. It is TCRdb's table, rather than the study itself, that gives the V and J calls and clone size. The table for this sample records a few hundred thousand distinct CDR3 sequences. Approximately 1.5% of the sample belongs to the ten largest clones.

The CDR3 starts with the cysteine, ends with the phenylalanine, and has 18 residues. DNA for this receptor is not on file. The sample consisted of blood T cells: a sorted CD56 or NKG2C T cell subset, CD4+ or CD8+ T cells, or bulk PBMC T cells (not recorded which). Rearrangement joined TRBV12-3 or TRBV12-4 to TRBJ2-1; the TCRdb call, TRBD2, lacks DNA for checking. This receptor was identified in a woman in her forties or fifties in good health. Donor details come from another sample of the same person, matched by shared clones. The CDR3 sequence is CASSNSAGSGRIGNEQFF.